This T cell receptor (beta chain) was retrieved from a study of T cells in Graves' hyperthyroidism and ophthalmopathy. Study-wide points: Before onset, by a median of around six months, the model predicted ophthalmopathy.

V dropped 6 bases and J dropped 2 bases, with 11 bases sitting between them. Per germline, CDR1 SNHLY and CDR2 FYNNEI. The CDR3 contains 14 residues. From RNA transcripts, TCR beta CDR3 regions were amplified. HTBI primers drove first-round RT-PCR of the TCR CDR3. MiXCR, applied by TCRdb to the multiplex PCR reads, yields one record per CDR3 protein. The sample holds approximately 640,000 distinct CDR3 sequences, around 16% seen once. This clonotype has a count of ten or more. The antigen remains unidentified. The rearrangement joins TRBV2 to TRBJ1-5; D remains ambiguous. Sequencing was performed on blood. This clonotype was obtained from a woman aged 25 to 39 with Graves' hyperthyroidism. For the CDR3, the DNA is TGTGCCAGCAGCTCCAGGACTGGCAATCAGCCCCAGCATTTT. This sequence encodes CASSSRTGNQPQHF.